This is a list of T cell receptor beta chains from one sample in a study of shared clonotypes between healthy human individuals. The assay was immunoSEQ multiplex PCR, and TCRdb's table has in-frame clones only and misses some. In the table there are some 89,000 clones, 67% of which are singletons. The sequenced sample consisted of memory CD8+ T cells sorted from blood. The receptor set was obtained from a man younger than 45 in good health. CDR3s include the opening cysteine and the closing phenylalanine or tryptophan. Each record gives: clone size, V gene, D gene, J gene, CDR3 DNA, CDR3 protein. The D gene is left open where the match is weak. The size entry is marked missing in some rows and otherwise reads once, few, many or a size class.

clone_size: once; v_call: TRBV7-9; d_call: .; j_call: TRBJ1-1; cdr3_nt: TGTGCCAGCAGCACTTGGACGGCGAACACTGAAGCTTTCTTT; cdr3_aa: CASSTWTANTEAFF
clone_size: .; v_call: TRBV29-1; d_call: .; j_call: TRBJ2-3; cdr3_nt: TGCAGCGTCCCCCCGGGGCATTCGGGCACAGATACGCAGTATTTT; cdr3_aa: CSVPPGHSGTDTQYF
clone_size: .; v_call: TRBV19; d_call: .; j_call: TRBJ1-4; cdr3_nt: TGTGCCAGTAGCACCTACACGACTCACCAAGGGGAAAAACTGTTTTTT; cdr3_aa: CASSTYTTHQGEKLFF
clone_size: .; v_call: TRBV7-7; d_call: .; j_call: TRBJ1-1; cdr3_nt: TGTGCCAGCAGCCCCATAAAAGCAGGAAACACTGAAGCTTTCTTT; cdr3_aa: CASSPIKAGNTEAFF
clone_size: .; v_call: TRBV7-6; d_call: .; j_call: TRBJ1-4; cdr3_nt: TGTGCCAGCAGCTTAACTACTATAAACGAAAAACTGTTTTTT; cdr3_aa: CASSLTTINEKLFF
clone_size: few; v_call: TRBV4-2; d_call: .; j_call: TRBJ1-5; cdr3_nt: TGTGCCAGCAGCCAAGGCCTCGCCAGGGGTGGTCAGCCCCAGCATTTT; cdr3_aa: CASSQGLARGGQPQHF
clone_size: .; v_call: TRBV2; d_call: TRBD1; j_call: TRBJ2-2; cdr3_nt: TGTGCCAGCAGTTGGGCAGGGGGCACCGGGGAGCTGTTTTTT; cdr3_aa: CASSWAGGTGELFF
clone_size: .; v_call: TRBV28; d_call: .; j_call: TRBJ1-5; cdr3_nt: TGTGCCAGCAGCGACGATAGCAATCAGCCCCAGCATTTT; cdr3_aa: CASSDDSNQPQHF
clone_size: .; v_call: TRBV2; d_call: .; j_call: TRBJ1-2; cdr3_nt: TGTGCCAGCAGCGGAGACACAGCGAATTATGGCTACACCTTC; cdr3_aa: CASSGDTANYGYTF
clone_size: .; v_call: TRBV14; d_call: .; j_call: TRBJ2-3; cdr3_nt: TGTGCCAGCAGCCAAGACTCCAACACAGATACGCAGTATTTT; cdr3_aa: CASSQDSNTDTQYF
clone_size: .; v_call: TRBV29-1; d_call: TRBD2; j_call: TRBJ2-7; cdr3_nt: TGCAGCGTTGGGGGGTCTAGCGGCCTCGATCTATACGAGCAGTACTTC; cdr3_aa: CSVGGSSGLDLYEQYF
clone_size: many; v_call: TRBV5-1; d_call: .; j_call: TRBJ2-3; cdr3_nt: TGCGCCAGCAGCAACGAGTCCCCAATGACAGATACGCAGTATTTT; cdr3_aa: CASSNESPMTDTQYF
clone_size: many; v_call: TRBV19; d_call: .; j_call: TRBJ1-1; cdr3_nt: TGTGCCAGTAGTGCCCAGGGTTGGGCTGAAGCTTTCTTT; cdr3_aa: CASSAQGWAEAFF
clone_size: .; v_call: TRBV27; d_call: .; j_call: TRBJ2-4; cdr3_nt: TGTGCCAGCAGTTTAACCAGAACCAAAAACATTCAGTACTTC; cdr3_aa: CASSLTRTKNIQYF
clone_size: .; v_call: TRBV15; d_call: .; j_call: TRBJ2-5; cdr3_nt: TGTGCCACCAGCTCGGACAGGGGGCGACTAGCGGGAGTAGAGACCCAGTACTTC; cdr3_aa: CATSSDRGRLAGVETQYF
clone_size: .; v_call: TRBV2; d_call: .; j_call: TRBJ2-7; cdr3_nt: TGTGCCAGCAGTGAGGCACACGACTACGAGCAGTACTTC; cdr3_aa: CASSEAHDYEQYF
clone_size: .; v_call: TRBV11-2; d_call: .; j_call: TRBJ2-7; cdr3_nt: TGTGCCAGCAGCCTCTATTCCGGGCCCACATACGAGCAGTACTTC; cdr3_aa: CASSLYSGPTYEQYF
clone_size: .; v_call: TRBV18; d_call: .; j_call: TRBJ1-4; cdr3_nt: TGTGCCAGCTCACCAGGCGGGGGGAATGAAAAACTGTTTTTT; cdr3_aa: CASSPGGGNEKLFF
clone_size: .; v_call: TRBV29-1; d_call: TRBD1; j_call: TRBJ2-7; cdr3_nt: TGCAGCGTGACAGGGGACCCCTACGAGCAGTACTTC; cdr3_aa: CSVTGDPYEQYF
clone_size: many; v_call: TRBV5-6; d_call: TRBD2; j_call: TRBJ2-3; cdr3_nt: TGTGCCAGCAGCCTGACTAGCTCCACAGATACGCAGTATTTT; cdr3_aa: CASSLTSSTDTQYF
clone_size: .; v_call: TRBV7-3; d_call: .; j_call: TRBJ2-2; cdr3_nt: TGTGCCAGCAGCTTAACCCAGGGGTCCGGGGAGCTGTTTTTT; cdr3_aa: CASSLTQGSGELFF
clone_size: many; v_call: TRBV6-4; d_call: TRBD2; j_call: TRBJ2-1; cdr3_nt: TGTGCCAGCAGTGACACTAGCGGGAGCTACAATGAGCAGTTCTTC; cdr3_aa: CASSDTSGSYNEQFF
clone_size: .; v_call: TRBV4-1; d_call: .; j_call: TRBJ2-3; cdr3_nt: TGCGCCAGCAGCCAAGGGTGGGGCACAGATACGCAGTATTTT; cdr3_aa: CASSQGWGTDTQYF
clone_size: .; v_call: TRBV6-6; d_call: .; j_call: TRBJ1-1; cdr3_nt: TGTGCCAGCAGTTACTCGCTAGCGGTTGAAGCTTTCTTT; cdr3_aa: CASSYSLAVEAFF
clone_size: .; v_call: TRBV4-3; d_call: .; j_call: TRBJ2-1; cdr3_nt: TGCGCCAGCAGCGAAAAGGCAGGGGAATCCTACAATGAGCAGTTCTTC; cdr3_aa: CASSEKAGESYNEQFF
clone_size: .; v_call: TRBV25-1; d_call: .; j_call: TRBJ1-1; cdr3_nt: TGTGCCAGCAGTGAATATCACGTCCCTATGGGTACTGAAGCTTTCTTT; cdr3_aa: CASSEYHVPMGTEAFF
clone_size: .; v_call: TRBV27; d_call: TRBD2; j_call: TRBJ2-1; cdr3_nt: TGTGCCAGCAGTTCCCTTGAGAGACTAGCGGGATACAATGAGCAGTTCTTC; cdr3_aa: CASSSLERLAGYNEQFF
clone_size: .; v_call: TRBV6-1; d_call: TRBD1; j_call: TRBJ1-5; cdr3_nt: TGTGCCAGCAGTGAAATTCGGGGCAGGGGGCATCGCAATCAGCCCCAGCATTTT; cdr3_aa: CASSEIRGRGHRNQPQHF
clone_size: few; v_call: TRBV10-1; d_call: .; j_call: TRBJ2-1; cdr3_nt: TGCGCCAGCAGTGAGTCCGACGAATCGGGTGAGCAGTTCTTC; cdr3_aa: CASSESDESGEQFF
clone_size: .; v_call: TRBV5-3; d_call: TRBD2; j_call: TRBJ2-5; cdr3_nt: TGTGCCAGCACCCGCGGGAGCCAAGAGACCCAGTACTTC; cdr3_aa: CASTRGSQETQYF
clone_size: .; v_call: TRBV16; d_call: .; j_call: TRBJ2-3; cdr3_nt: TGTGCCAGCAGCCACCCGAATCCCCGCACAGATACGCAGTATTTT; cdr3_aa: CASSHPNPRTDTQYF
clone_size: .; v_call: TRBV5-4; d_call: .; j_call: TRBJ2-5; cdr3_nt: TGTGCCAGCAGCTTGGTAGGCGGGATCCAAGAGACCCAGTACTTC; cdr3_aa: CASSLVGGIQETQYF
clone_size: .; v_call: TRBV4-3; d_call: TRBD2; j_call: TRBJ2-7; cdr3_nt: TGCGCCAGCAGCTGGGCTAGCGGGAACTACGAGCAGTACTTC; cdr3_aa: CASSWASGNYEQYF
clone_size: many; v_call: TRBV28; d_call: .; j_call: TRBJ2-7; cdr3_nt: TGTGCCAGCAGTTTATTGAACTACGAGCAGTACTTC; cdr3_aa: CASSLLNYEQYF
clone_size: few; v_call: TRBV29-1; d_call: TRBD2; j_call: TRBJ2-1; cdr3_nt: TGCAGCGTTGTCAAGCTAGCGGGAGCCTACAATGAGCAGTTCTTC; cdr3_aa: CSVVKLAGAYNEQFF
clone_size: .; v_call: TRBV11-3; d_call: TRBD1; j_call: TRBJ2-7; cdr3_nt: TGTGCCAGCAGCTCTGAGGGGGCCGACTACGAGCAGTACTTC; cdr3_aa: CASSSEGADYEQYF
clone_size: .; v_call: TRBV5-5; d_call: TRBD2; j_call: TRBJ2-5; cdr3_nt: TGTGCCAGCAGCCCGGGACTAGCGCTCCAAGAGACCCAGTACTTC; cdr3_aa: CASSPGLALQETQYF
clone_size: once; v_call: TRBV19; d_call: .; j_call: TRBJ1-5; cdr3_nt: TGTGCCAGTAGTTCTCTTACGGGGGTCCGGAGAGCCCAGCATTTT; cdr3_aa: CASSSLTGVRRAQHF
clone_size: .; v_call: TRBV6-5; d_call: .; j_call: TRBJ2-7; cdr3_nt: TGTGCCAGCAGCCGAGGGGGAGCCTACGAGCAGTACTTC; cdr3_aa: CASSRGGAYEQYF
clone_size: .; v_call: TRBV6-1; d_call: .; j_call: TRBJ1-1; cdr3_nt: TGTGCCAGCAGTGAAGCGCTTCTACCCGTTCAACACACTGAAGCTTTCTTT; cdr3_aa: CASSEALLPVQHTEAFF
clone_size: .; v_call: TRBV2; d_call: TRBD1; j_call: TRBJ2-2; cdr3_nt: TGTGCCAGCAGCGGACAGGGGTCCGGGGAGCTGTTTTTT; cdr3_aa: CASSGQGSGELFF
clone_size: .; v_call: TRBV12-5; d_call: .; j_call: TRBJ2-3; cdr3_nt: TGTGCTAGTGGTTTGGTGGCAGGAGATACGCAGTATTTT; cdr3_aa: CASGLVAGDTQYF
clone_size: once; v_call: TRBV16; d_call: TRBD2; j_call: TRBJ2-7; cdr3_nt: TGTGCCAGCAGCCTCCTTGGCGGGAGTGGCTCCTACGAGCAGTACTTC; cdr3_aa: CASSLLGGSGSYEQYF
clone_size: .; v_call: TRBV14; d_call: .; j_call: TRBJ2-7; cdr3_nt: TGTGCCAGCAGCCAAAACGCGAACTCCTACGAGCAGTACTTC; cdr3_aa: CASSQNANSYEQYF
clone_size: .; v_call: TRBV23-1; d_call: .; j_call: TRBJ2-4; cdr3_nt: TGCGCCAGCAGTCAGCGCCGGGACTGTTTAGCCAAAAACATTCAGTACTTC; cdr3_aa: CASSQRRDCLAKNIQYF
clone_size: .; v_call: TRBV2; d_call: .; j_call: TRBJ2-3; cdr3_nt: TGTGCCAGCAGTGAGGGAGCGAGGGCCACAGATACGCAGTATTTT; cdr3_aa: CASSEGARATDTQYF
clone_size: .; v_call: TRBV28; d_call: .; j_call: TRBJ2-7; cdr3_nt: TGTGCCAGCGTTGGGGGGTCCTACGAGCAGTACTTC; cdr3_aa: CASVGGSYEQYF
clone_size: .; v_call: TRBV27; d_call: .; j_call: TRBJ2-1; cdr3_nt: TGTGCCAGCAGTACAGTGTCGGGGGGCGCATATGAGCAGTTCTTC; cdr3_aa: CASSTVSGGAYEQFF
clone_size: .; v_call: TRBV4-1; d_call: .; j_call: TRBJ2-6; cdr3_nt: TGCGCCAGCAGCTCGTCGATCCGGGGCTCTGGGGCCAACGTCCTGACTTTC; cdr3_aa: CASSSSIRGSGANVLTF